The T cell receptor beta chain under discussion was sequenced for a study of blood T cell repertoires in COVID-19. Study information: Spain, Italy and the United States supplied samples that represented acute and convalescent COVID-19. T cells, B-cell-depleted T cells, or PBMCs provided the cDNA or gDNA that served as material.

Per the original data handling: The assay estimated nucleated cells by amplifying reference gene primers. The protocol was immunoSEQ multiplex PCR, while the TCRdb copy is restricted to in-frame clones and leaves out a portion. Clone size and V and J calls were adopted from that table, with D and trimming inferred from the DNA. The sample has about 46,000 clones; about four fifths are singletons. This receptor was identified in a woman of 80 years or more with acute or convalescent COVID-19. Sequenced material: peripheral blood.

CDR3 coding DNA: TGTGCCAGTGGAAGAGGGACAGAGAACACTGAAGCTTTCTTT. Protein: CASGRGTENTEAFF. The chain couples TRBV6-5 to TRBJ1-1; 7 bases are shared with TRBD1. The junction had 8 bases not matched to a gene; V was cut back by 9 bases and J by 1 base. The CDR3 is 14 residues long. The V gene's germline CDR1 is MNHEY and CDR2 SVGAGI.